The rows below give T cell receptor beta chains drawn from one sample of a study of technical replicates of blood from several donors. Generated by immunoSEQ multiplex PCR, the TCRdb table keeps only in-frame clones and is missing some. Among more than 70,000 clones listed, just over 90% were seen once. Sequenced input: T cells isolated from PBMCs. All receptors derive from a human donor in good health. CDR3s include the opening cysteine and the closing phenylalanine or tryptophan. Each record gives: D gene, J gene, clone size, V gene, CDR3 protein, CDR3 DNA. The D gene is left open where the match is weak. A clone size is listed for some rows: how often the clone was seen (once, few, many), or a class if it is expanded.

TRBD1	TRBJ1-6	-	TRBV19	CASGEYRQGGKPLHF	TGTGCCAGTGGCGAATATCGACAGGGCGGGAAACCCCTCCACTTT
-	TRBJ2-3	-	TRBV15	CATSRDPQDTQYF	TGTGCCACCAGCAGAGATCCCCAAGATACGCAGTATTTT
TRBD2	TRBJ2-1	-	TRBV6-4	CASSDGGTSGSNEQFF	TGTGCCAGCAGTGACGGGGGGACTAGCGGGAGTAATGAGCAGTTCTTC
-	TRBJ2-3	-	TRBV29-1	CRVVAGYTDTQYF	TGCAGGGTGGTGGCGGGGTACACAGATACGCAGTATTTT
TRBD2	TRBJ2-1	once	TRBV27	CASSPYPRGRESSYNEQFF	TGTGCCAGCAGTCCCTACCCCCGCGGGCGGGAGTCCTCCTACAATGAGCAGTTCTTC
-	TRBJ1-4	-	TRBV19	CASSPRGSEKLFF	TGTGCCAGTAGTCCGAGGGGGAGTGAAAAACTGTTTTTT
TRBD2	TRBJ2-7	-	TRBV6-5	CASSYGAGGQYEQYF	TGTGCCAGCAGTTACGGAGCGGGAGGGCAATACGAGCAGTACTTC
-	TRBJ1-2	-	TRBV6-5	CASTGYSNGYTF	TGTGCCAGCACCGGGTACTCGAACGGCTACACCTTC
-	TRBJ1-1	-	TRBV7-9	CASSFSSSTEAFF	TGTGCCAGCAGCTTTAGTTCTTCCACTGAAGCTTTCTTT
-	TRBJ2-5	-	TRBV10-1	CASSLTLGLQGKTQYF	TGCGCCAGCAGCCTAACTTTAGGGTTACAGGGTAAGACCCAGTACTTC
-	TRBJ1-2	-	TRBV4-1	CASSAQSDTYYGYTF	TGCGCCAGCAGCGCACAGTCTGACACATACTATGGCTACACCTTC
-	TRBJ1-1	few	TRBV6-5	CASSTLQRLNTEAFF	TGTGCCAGCAGTACGTTACAGCGGCTGAACACTGAAGCTTTCTTT
-	TRBJ1-5	-	TRBV6-1	CASSELARGRNQPQHF	TGTGCCAGCAGTGAATTGGCCAGGGGCCGCAATCAGCCCCAGCATTTT
-	TRBJ1-1	-	TRBV9	CASRGQQNTEAFF	TGTGCCAGCAGGGGACAACAGAACACTGAAGCTTTCTTT
-	TRBJ1-5	-	TRBV19	CASSIMSGGRGQPQHF	TGTGCCAGTAGTATAATGTCCGGGGGTCGGGGACAGCCCCAGCATTTT
TRBD1	TRBJ2-2	-	TRBV18	CASSPRGTGYTGELFF	TGTGCCAGCTCACCACGGGGGACAGGGTACACCGGGGAGCTGTTTTTT
-	TRBJ1-2	-	TRBV30	CAWSPKRDISNYGYTF	TGTGCCTGGAGTCCGAAGCGGGACATCTCTAACTATGGCTACACCTTC
-	TRBJ2-3	-	TRBV9	CASSVQPGASTDTQYF	TGTGCCAGCAGCGTACAGCCGGGAGCTAGCACAGATACGCAGTATTTT